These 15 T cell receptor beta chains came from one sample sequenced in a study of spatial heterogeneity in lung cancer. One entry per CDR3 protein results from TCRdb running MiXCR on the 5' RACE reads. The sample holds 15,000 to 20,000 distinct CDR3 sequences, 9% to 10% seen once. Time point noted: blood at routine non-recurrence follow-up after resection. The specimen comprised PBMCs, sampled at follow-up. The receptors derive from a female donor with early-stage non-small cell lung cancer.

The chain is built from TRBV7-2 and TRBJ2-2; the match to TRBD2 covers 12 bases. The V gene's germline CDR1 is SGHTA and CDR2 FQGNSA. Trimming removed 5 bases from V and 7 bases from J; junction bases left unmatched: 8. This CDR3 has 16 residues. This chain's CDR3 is CASSPGLAGLGGELFF. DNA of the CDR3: TGTGCCAGCAGCCCAGGACTAGCGGGATTGGGCGGGGAGCTGTTTTTT.

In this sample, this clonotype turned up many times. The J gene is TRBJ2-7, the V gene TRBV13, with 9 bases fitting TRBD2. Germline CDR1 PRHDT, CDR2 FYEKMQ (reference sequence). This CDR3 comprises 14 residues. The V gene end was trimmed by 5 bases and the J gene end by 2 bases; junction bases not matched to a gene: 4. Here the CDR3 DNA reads TGTGCCAGCAGCGTGACTAGCGGAGCCTACGAGCAGTACTTC. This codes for CASSVTSGAYEQYF.

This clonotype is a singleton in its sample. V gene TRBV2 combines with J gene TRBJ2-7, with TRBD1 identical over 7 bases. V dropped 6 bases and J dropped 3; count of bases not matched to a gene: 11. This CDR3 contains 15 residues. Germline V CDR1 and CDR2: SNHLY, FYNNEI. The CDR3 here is CASRGTGTAYYEQYF. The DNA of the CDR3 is TGTGCCAGCAGGGGGACCGGGACAGCCTACTACGAGCAGTACTTC. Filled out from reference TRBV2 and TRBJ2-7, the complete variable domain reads EPEVTQTPSHQVTQMGQEVILRCVPISNHLYFYWYRQILGQKVEFLVSFYNNEISEKSEIFDDQFSVERPDGSNFTLKIRSTKLEDSAMYFCASRGTGTAYYEQYFGPGTRLTVT.

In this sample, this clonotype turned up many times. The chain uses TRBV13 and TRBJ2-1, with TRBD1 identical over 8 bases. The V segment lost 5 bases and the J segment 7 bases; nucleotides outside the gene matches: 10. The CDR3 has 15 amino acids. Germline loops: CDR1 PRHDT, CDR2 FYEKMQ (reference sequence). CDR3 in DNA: TGTGCCAGCAGCCCCGGCAGGGGGCGCAGGAATGAGCAGTTCTTC. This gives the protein CASSPGRGRRNEQFF.

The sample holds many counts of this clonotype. DNA of the CDR3: TGTGCCAGTGGCCCAAGCGAGAGAGAGACCCAGTACTTC. As protein: CASGPSERETQYF. The chain links TRBV19 to TRBJ2-5; no reliable D call. The CDR3 loop spans 13 amino acids. Germline CDR1 reads LNHDA; CDR2 reads SQIVND (reference sequence). V lost 8 bases and J lost 4, with 14 bases in between.

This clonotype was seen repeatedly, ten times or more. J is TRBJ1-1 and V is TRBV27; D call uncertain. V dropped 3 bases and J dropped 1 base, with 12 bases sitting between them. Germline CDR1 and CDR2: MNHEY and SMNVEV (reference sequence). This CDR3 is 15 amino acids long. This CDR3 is CASSFLGRRNTEAFF. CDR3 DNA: TGTGCCAGCAGTTTTCTCGGACGGAGGAACACTGAAGCTTTCTTT.

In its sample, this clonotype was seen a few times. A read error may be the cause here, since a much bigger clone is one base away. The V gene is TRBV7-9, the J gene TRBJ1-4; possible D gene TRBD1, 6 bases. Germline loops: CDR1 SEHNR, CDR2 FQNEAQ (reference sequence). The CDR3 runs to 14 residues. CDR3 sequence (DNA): TGTGTCAGCAGCAGGGGAGGGGTTGATGAAAAACTGTTTTTT. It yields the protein CVSSRGGVDEKLFF.

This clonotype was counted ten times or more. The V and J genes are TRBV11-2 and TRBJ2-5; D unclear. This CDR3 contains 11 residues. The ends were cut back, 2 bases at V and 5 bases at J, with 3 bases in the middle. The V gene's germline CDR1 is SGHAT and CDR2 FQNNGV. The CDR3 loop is CASSLFETQYF. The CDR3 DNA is TGTGCCAGCAGCTTATTCGAGACCCAGTACTTC.

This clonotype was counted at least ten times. The CDR3 DNA sequence: TGCGCCAGCAGCTTACAGGGTAGGCAGAACACTGAAGCTTTCTTT. Protein sequence: CASSLQGRQNTEAFF. V usage is TRBV5-1 and J usage is TRBJ1-1; a weak D match, TRBD1 (6 bases). The germline V and J ends were trimmed by 2 bases and 1 base, with 12 bases remaining between them. Germline V CDR1 and CDR2: SGHRS, YFSETQ. The CDR3 spans 15 residues.

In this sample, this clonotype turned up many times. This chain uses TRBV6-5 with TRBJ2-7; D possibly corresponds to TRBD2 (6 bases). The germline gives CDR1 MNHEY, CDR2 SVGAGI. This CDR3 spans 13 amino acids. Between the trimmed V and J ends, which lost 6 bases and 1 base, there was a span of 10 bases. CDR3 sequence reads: CASRLRESYEQYF. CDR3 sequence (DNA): TGTGCCAGCAGGCTACGGGAGTCCTACGAGCAGTACTTC.

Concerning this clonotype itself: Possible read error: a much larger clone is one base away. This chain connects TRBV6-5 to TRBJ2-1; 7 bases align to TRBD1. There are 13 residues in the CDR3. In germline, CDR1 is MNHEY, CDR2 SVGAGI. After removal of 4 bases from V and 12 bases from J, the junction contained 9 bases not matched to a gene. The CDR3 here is CASSSLGGTGQFF. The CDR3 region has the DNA TGTGCCAGCAGTTCCCTAGGGGGCACTGGGCAGTTCTTC.

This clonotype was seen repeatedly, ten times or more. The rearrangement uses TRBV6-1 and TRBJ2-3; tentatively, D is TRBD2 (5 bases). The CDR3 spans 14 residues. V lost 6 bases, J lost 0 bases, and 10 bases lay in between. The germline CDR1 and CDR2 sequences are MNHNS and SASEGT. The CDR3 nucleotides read TGTGCCAGCAGGCTAGCCGATAGCACAGATACGCAGTATTTT. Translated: CASRLADSTDTQYF.

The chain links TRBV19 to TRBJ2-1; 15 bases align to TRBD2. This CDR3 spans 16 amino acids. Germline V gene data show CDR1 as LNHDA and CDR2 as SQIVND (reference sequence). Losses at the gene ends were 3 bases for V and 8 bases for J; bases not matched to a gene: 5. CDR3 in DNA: TGTGCCAGTAGTATGGGACTAGCGGGGGGTCGGGATGAGCAGTTCTTC. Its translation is CASSMGLAGGRDEQFF. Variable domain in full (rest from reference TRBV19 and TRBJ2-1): DGGITQSPKYLFRKEGQNVTLSCEQNLNHDAMYWYRQDPGQGLRLIYYSQIVNDFQKGDIAEGYSVSREKKESFPLTVTSAQKNPTAFYLCASSMGLAGGRDEQFFGPGTRLTVL.

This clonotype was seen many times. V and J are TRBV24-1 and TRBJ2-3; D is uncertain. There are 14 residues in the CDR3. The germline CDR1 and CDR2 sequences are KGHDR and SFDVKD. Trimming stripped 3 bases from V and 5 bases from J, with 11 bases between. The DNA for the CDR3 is TGTGCCACCAGTGATGCCCTGGACGGAGATACGCAGTATTTT. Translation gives CATSDALDGDTQYF.

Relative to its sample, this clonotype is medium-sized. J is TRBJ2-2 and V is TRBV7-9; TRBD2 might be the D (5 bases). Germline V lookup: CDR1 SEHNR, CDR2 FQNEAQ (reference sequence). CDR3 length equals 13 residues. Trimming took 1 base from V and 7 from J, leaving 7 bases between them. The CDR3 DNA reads TGTGCCAGCAGCTTAGTAGGAGGCGGGGAGCTGTTTTTT. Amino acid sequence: CASSLVGGGELFF. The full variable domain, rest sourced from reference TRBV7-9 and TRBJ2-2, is DTGVSQNPRHKITKRGQNVTFRCDPISEHNRLYWYRQTLGQGPEFLTYFQNEAQLEKSRLLSDRFSAERPKGSFSTLEIQRTEQGDSAMYLCASSLVGGGELFFGEGSRLTVL.